The rows below give T cell receptor beta chains drawn from one sample of a study of T cell repertoires in ileal Crohn's disease. Method: immunoSEQ multiplex PCR; TCRdb's copy keeps in-frame clones and lacks some. The sample contains 2,000 or so clones, around 85% of which appear only once. Material: ileal tissue. The receptors originated from an adult with Crohn's disease. The CDR3 runs from the conserved cysteine through the conserved F or W. A D gene is named only where the DNA matches it firmly. Clone size, where shown, is once, few, many, or a class for clones that have expanded.

D gene,J gene,V gene,clone size,CDR3 length,CDR3 DNA,CDR3 protein
NA,TRBJ1-2,TRBV28,NA,14,TGTGCCAGCACCCCGATCCCAGGGAACTATGGCTACACCTTC,CASTPIPGNYGYTF
NA,TRBJ2-7,TRBV11-2,NA,14,TGTGCCAGCAGCTTAGGGGGGTCCCCCTACGAGCAGTACTTC,CASSLGGSPYEQYF
TRBD1,TRBJ1-3,TRBV7-9,NA,14,TGTGCCAGCAGCCCGGACAGGGCTGGAAACACCATATATTTT,CASSPDRAGNTIYF
NA,TRBJ2-5,TRBV15,NA,12,TGTGCCACCAGCAGAGATTCGAAGACCCAGTACTTC,CATSRDSKTQYF
TRBD1,TRBJ2-3,TRBV28,few,14,TGTGCCAGCATCCTTGGGACAGGGACAGATACGCAGTATTTT,CASILGTGTDTQYF
NA,TRBJ2-4,TRBV28,NA,16,TGTGCCAGCAGTTTATCGTCCACGTTAGCCAAAAACATTCAGTACTTC,CASSLSSTLAKNIQYF
NA,TRBJ2-1,TRBV18,NA,14,TGTGCCAGCTCACTAGCTAGAGCCTACAATGAGCAGTTCTTC,CASSLARAYNEQFF
TRBD2,TRBJ2-3,TRBV27,NA,17,TGTGCCAGGGTCTTCCGACTAGCGGGGGGGAGGACAGATACGCAGTATTTT,CARVFRLAGGRTDTQYF
TRBD2,TRBJ2-2,TRBV30,NA,14,TGTGCCTGGAGCGAAGGACTAGACACCGGGGAGCTGTTTTTT,CAWSEGLDTGELFF
NA,TRBJ1-5,TRBV2,NA,16,TGTGCCAGCAGTGAATCGGGTGCTAATAGCAATCAGCCCCAGCATTTT,CASSESGANSNQPQHF
TRBD1,TRBJ2-4,TRBV4-1,NA,17,TGCGCCAGCAGCCAATATCCGGGACAGGGTGGTGAAAACATTCAGTACTTC,CASSQYPGQGGENIQYF
NA,TRBJ1-6,TRBV5-1,NA,14,TGCGCCAGCAGCTTGGGGGACAATAATTCACCCCTCCACTTT,CASSLGDNNSPLHF
NA,TRBJ2-7,TRBV11-2,NA,15,TGTGCCAGCAGCTTTCGGGTGGGGCAGGGGTACGAGCAGTACTTC,CASSFRVGQGYEQYF
TRBD1,TRBJ1-3,TRBV6-5,NA,15,TGTGCCAGCAGGAGGGGAACAGGGGATGGAAACACCATATATTTT,CASRRGTGDGNTIYF
TRBD1,TRBJ2-2,TRBV7-9,NA,15,TGTGCCAGCAGCTTCGACGGGACAGGGTCCGGGGAGCTGTTTTTT,CASSFDGTGSGELFF
NA,TRBJ2-7,TRBV6-6,once,14,TGTGCCAGCACTCTACGGGGGGCGGGGAGCGAGCAGTACTTC,CASTLRGAGSEQYF
TRBD2,TRBJ2-7,TRBV9,NA,18,TGTGCCAGCAGCGTAGGGACCGTCGCGGGGGAACCTCCTTGGGAGCAGTACTTC,CASSVGTVAGEPPWEQYF
NA,TRBJ1-2,TRBV6-5,once,15,TGTGCCACTCGAACCCGGGCAGGTGGACCTATGGGCTACACCTTC,CATRTRAGGPMGYTF
NA,TRBJ2-1,TRBV27,NA,13,TGTGCCAGCAGTTTATCTAGCGGCAATGAGCAGTTCTTC,CASSLSSGNEQFF
TRBD2,TRBJ2-1,TRBV7-2,NA,12,TGTGCCAGCAGCTCTAGCGGGGGAGATAACTTCTTC,CASSSSGGDNFF
TRBD1,TRBJ2-7,TRBV5-1,NA,15,TGCGCCAGCAGCCTGGACGGACAGGGCTCCTACGAGCAGTACTTC,CASSLDGQGSYEQYF
NA,TRBJ2-5,TRBV11-3,NA,11,TGTGCCAGCAGCCTCGGAGAGACCCAGTACTTC,CASSLGETQYF
TRBD2,TRBJ2-4,TRBV28,NA,15,TGTGCCAGCAGTGACATGGGGGGGACCAAAAACATTCAGTACTTC,CASSDMGGTKNIQYF
NA,TRBJ2-3,TRBV27,NA,18,TGTGCCAGCAGTTTGAATTGGTGTAGGGGAACCCCCACAGATACGCAGTATTTT,CASSLNWCRGTPTDTQYF
TRBD2,TRBJ2-2,TRBV6-1,NA,18,TGTGCCAGCAGTGAATCTCTGACTAGCGGGGGACTCACCGGGGAGCTGTTTTTT,CASSESLTSGGLTGELFF